These T cell receptor beta chains were read from a single sample in a study of CD8 T cells in Susac syndrome. MiXCR, applied by TCRdb to the immunoSEQ multiplex PCR reads, yields one record per CDR3 protein. This table has some 150,000 distinct CDR3 sequences, approximately 95% appearing once. The sample consisted of CD4+ T cells from PBMCs. The receptors derive from a human donor with Susac syndrome. The CDR3 runs from the conserved cysteine through the conserved F or W. The order of the fields is clone size, V gene, D gene, J gene, CDR3 DNA, CDR3 protein. A D gene is named only where the DNA matches it firmly. Only part of the rows carry a size: once, few, many, or a class if the clone is expanded.

size: NA; V: TRBV3-1; D: NA; J: TRBJ2-2; DNA: TGTGCCAGCCTGATGGGGGGGAACACCGGGGAGCTGTTTTTT; CDR3: CASLMGGNTGELFF
size: NA; V: TRBV30; D: NA; J: TRBJ1-6; DNA: TGTGCCTGGAGTGGGTTTGGGGATTCACCCCTCCACTTT; CDR3: CAWSGFGDSPLHF
size: NA; V: TRBV18; D: TRBD1; J: TRBJ1-1; DNA: TGTGCCAGCTCACCTTTCACAGGGGAGAACACTGAAGCTTTCTTT; CDR3: CASSPFTGENTEAFF
size: NA; V: TRBV3-1; D: TRBD1; J: TRBJ2-7; DNA: TGTGCCAGCAGTCAGGGGGTAAAAAACTACGAGCAGTACTTC; CDR3: CASSQGVKNYEQYF
size: once; V: TRBV27; D: NA; J: TRBJ2-6; DNA: TGTGCCAGCAGGCGCTCTGGGGCCAACGTCCTGACTTTC; CDR3: CASRRSGANVLTF
size: NA; V: TRBV9; D: NA; J: TRBJ1-1; DNA: TGTGCCAGCAGCCCCCAGGGGAGACTGAACACTGAAGCTTTCTTT; CDR3: CASSPQGRLNTEAFF
size: NA; V: TRBV11-2; D: TRBD2; J: TRBJ2-3; DNA: TGTGCCAGCAGCTTAGAAGGAGGGACTAGCGGGACAGATACGCAGTATTTT; CDR3: CASSLEGGTSGTDTQYF
size: NA; V: TRBV7-9; D: NA; J: TRBJ2-7; DNA: TGTGCCAGCGGCGGGCGGGGGCTCTACGAGCAGTACTTC; CDR3: CASGGRGLYEQYF
size: NA; V: TRBV20-1; D: NA; J: TRBJ1-2; DNA: TGCAGTGCTAGCGTTCGCACAGGGTCATGGGATGGCTACACCTTC; CDR3: CSASVRTGSWDGYTF
size: NA; V: TRBV15; D: NA; J: TRBJ2-3; DNA: TGTGCCACCAATCCGGGGCGCACAGATACGCAGTATTTT; CDR3: CATNPGRTDTQYF
size: NA; V: TRBV27; D: TRBD2; J: TRBJ2-7; DNA: TGTGCCAGCAGTTCTCCGACTAGCGGCTCCTACGAGCAGTACTTC; CDR3: CASSSPTSGSYEQYF
size: NA; V: TRBV7-9; D: NA; J: TRBJ2-3; DNA: TGTGCCAGCAGCTTTCGAAGCTGGACAGATACGCAGTATTTT; CDR3: CASSFRSWTDTQYF
size: NA; V: TRBV5-1; D: NA; J: TRBJ2-2; DNA: TGCGCCAGCAGCGCTGGCCTTACGAACACCGGGGAGCTGTTTTTT; CDR3: CASSAGLTNTGELFF
size: NA; V: TRBV30; D: NA; J: TRBJ1-2; DNA: TGTGCCTGGAGTGTAGGTGTCTACTATGGCTACACCTTC; CDR3: CAWSVGVYYGYTF
size: once; V: TRBV12-3/TRBV12-4; D: TRBD2; J: TRBJ2-1; DNA: TGTGCCAGCAGCCCGGCCAGCGGGATATGGAATGAGCAGTTCTTC; CDR3: CASSPASGIWNEQFF
size: NA; V: TRBV7-2; D: NA; J: TRBJ1-4; DNA: TGTGCCAGCAGCCACGGCAGGGCTAATGAAAAACTGTTTTTT; CDR3: CASSHGRANEKLFF
size: NA; V: TRBV20-1; D: NA; J: TRBJ2-7; DNA: TGCAGTGCTAGAGGCCGGGAGAAGATCAAGAACTACGAGCAGTACTTC; CDR3: CSARGREKIKNYEQYF
size: NA; V: TRBV20-1; D: NA; J: TRBJ2-7; DNA: TGCAGTGCCACCCCAGGGGCCCTCTCCTACGAGCAGTACTTC; CDR3: CSATPGALSYEQYF
size: NA; V: TRBV4-3; D: TRBD1; J: TRBJ2-7; DNA: TGCGCCAGCAGCCAAGATCTAACAGGGGGCTACGAGCAGTACTTC; CDR3: CASSQDLTGGYEQYF
size: NA; V: TRBV6-5; D: NA; J: TRBJ2-7; DNA: TGTGCCAGCAGTTACTCCCACGAGCAGTACTTC; CDR3: CASSYSHEQYF
size: NA; V: TRBV25-1; D: NA; J: TRBJ2-7; DNA: TGTGCCAGCAGTACACCAGACTACGAGCAGTACTTC; CDR3: CASSTPDYEQYF
size: once; V: TRBV30; D: NA; J: TRBJ1-5; DNA: TGTGCCTGGAGCCCGACTGGGACAATCACTCAGCCCCAGCATTTT; CDR3: CAWSPTGTITQPQHF
size: once; V: TRBV3-1; D: TRBD2; J: TRBJ2-3; DNA: TGTGCCAGCAGCCAAGCGTTTGGACTAGCAGGCGATACGCAGTATTTT; CDR3: CASSQAFGLAGDTQYF
size: NA; V: TRBV28; D: NA; J: TRBJ2-6; DNA: TGTGCCAGCAGTTCCCCAGGGGCCGGGGCCAACGTCCTGACTTTC; CDR3: CASSSPGAGANVLTF
size: NA; V: TRBV27; D: NA; J: TRBJ2-1; DNA: TGTGCCAGCAGTTTACTCAATGTCGGGCCTAGAGGTGAGCAGTTCTTC; CDR3: CASSLLNVGPRGEQFF
size: NA; V: TRBV6-2/TRBV6-3; D: TRBD2; J: TRBJ2-7; DNA: TGTGCCAGCACTCTAGCGGGCAACTACGAGCAGTACTTC; CDR3: CASTLAGNYEQYF
size: NA; V: TRBV23-1; D: NA; J: TRBJ1-3; DNA: TGCGCCAGCATAAAGGGCTACTCTGGAAACACCATATATTTT; CDR3: CASIKGYSGNTIYF
size: NA; V: TRBV30; D: NA; J: TRBJ1-6; DNA: TGTGCCTGGAGTGTTCGGGGTCCTTCACCCCTCCACTTT; CDR3: CAWSVRGPSPLHF
size: NA; V: TRBV20-1; D: TRBD1; J: TRBJ1-5; DNA: TGCAGTGCTAGAGAGCGGGGACAGGGGGTCGGTCAGCCCCAGCATTTT; CDR3: CSARERGQGVGQPQHF
size: NA; V: TRBV5-4; D: TRBD2; J: TRBJ2-3; DNA: TGTGCCAGCAGGCTGGGACTAGCTACAGATACGCAGTATTTT; CDR3: CASRLGLATDTQYF
size: NA; V: TRBV4-1; D: NA; J: TRBJ2-1; DNA: TGCGCCAGCAGCGATGAGATTATGGGACGAGACTACAATGAGCAGTTCTTC; CDR3: CASSDEIMGRDYNEQFF
size: few; V: TRBV20-1; D: NA; J: TRBJ1-1; DNA: TGCAGTGCTAGAGGCACTGAAGCTTTCTTT; CDR3: CSARGTEAFF
size: NA; V: TRBV20-1; D: NA; J: TRBJ1-5; DNA: TGCAGTGCTAAAGGCAAAGGGAATCAGCCCCAGCATTTT; CDR3: CSAKGKGNQPQHF
size: NA; V: TRBV4-2; D: NA; J: TRBJ1-2; DNA: TGTGCCAGCAGCCAAGATTCAAAGGAATTAAACTATGGCTACACCTTC; CDR3: CASSQDSKELNYGYTF
size: NA; V: TRBV10-3; D: NA; J: TRBJ1-6; DNA: TGTGCCATCAGTGAGGGGGGGAGTAATTCACCCCTCCACTTT; CDR3: CAISEGGSNSPLHF
size: NA; V: TRBV9; D: NA; J: TRBJ1-1; DNA: TGTGCCAGCAGCCCCAATCGGGCAGTTCTTAGGGGAGGGGAAGCTTTCTTT; CDR3: CASSPNRAVLRGGEAFF
size: few; V: TRBV4-1; D: TRBD1; J: TRBJ2-7; DNA: TGCGCCAGCAGCCAAAGGTGGACAGGATCCTACGAGCAGTACTTC; CDR3: CASSQRWTGSYEQYF
size: NA; V: TRBV11-2; D: TRBD1; J: TRBJ1-2; DNA: TGTGCCAGTTCCCCCGTGGGGACAGACTATGGCTACACCTTC; CDR3: CASSPVGTDYGYTF
size: NA; V: TRBV29-1; D: NA; J: TRBJ1-1; DNA: TGCAGCGTTGCAAAGTGGACCCAGAACACTGAAGCTTTCTTT; CDR3: CSVAKWTQNTEAFF
size: once; V: TRBV5-1; D: NA; J: TRBJ1-1; DNA: TGCGCCAGCAGCGTTGGAGGGGCGGCAGGGGCGACTGAAGCTTTCTTT; CDR3: CASSVGGAAGATEAFF
size: NA; V: TRBV28; D: NA; J: TRBJ1-5; DNA: TGTGCCAGCAGTTACCCCAACAGGGTACGAAGCAATCAGCCCCAGCATTTT; CDR3: CASSYPNRVRSNQPQHF
size: NA; V: TRBV7-2; D: TRBD1; J: TRBJ1-5; DNA: TGTGCCAGCACCCCGGACAGGGGAGGCAATCAGCCCCAGCATTTT; CDR3: CASTPDRGGNQPQHF
size: NA; V: TRBV6-5; D: NA; J: TRBJ2-3; DNA: TGTGCCAGCAGTTACCTGCGACCCACAGATACGCAGTATTTT; CDR3: CASSYLRPTDTQYF
size: NA; V: TRBV9; D: NA; J: TRBJ2-3; DNA: TGTGCCAGCAGCGTAGCTTCCCCGGGACGGGGCACAGATACGCAGTATTTT; CDR3: CASSVASPGRGTDTQYF
size: NA; V: TRBV7-2; D: NA; J: TRBJ2-5; DNA: TGTGCCAGCAGCTTAGCAAGATCGCGGGGCCAAGAGACCCAGTACTTC; CDR3: CASSLARSRGQETQYF
size: NA; V: TRBV2; D: TRBD2; J: TRBJ2-1; DNA: TGTGCCAGCAGCCGAGCCCACCCACTAGCGGCGTCCGACAATGAGCAGTTCTTC; CDR3: CASSRAHPLAASDNEQFF
size: NA; V: TRBV29-1; D: NA; J: TRBJ2-1; DNA: TGCAGCGTAGCCTTATCCCCGTACAATGAGCAGTTCTTC; CDR3: CSVALSPYNEQFF
size: NA; V: TRBV5-1; D: NA; J: TRBJ2-5; DNA: TGCGCCAGCAGCTTGGATGGGGAGTACCAAGAGACCCAGTACTTC; CDR3: CASSLDGEYQETQYF
size: NA; V: TRBV6-4; D: NA; J: TRBJ2-2; DNA: TGTGCCAGCAGTGACCGTGAGAACACCGGGGAGCTGTTTTTT; CDR3: CASSDRENTGELFF
size: NA; V: TRBV20-1; D: NA; J: TRBJ1-6; DNA: TGCAGTGCCCGAAGGGGCGAGTGGCTACACTTT; CDR3: CSARRGEWLHF
size: once; V: TRBV9; D: NA; J: TRBJ1-5; DNA: TGTGCCAGCAGCGCCGGGGTCGGGGTAACTCAGCCCCAGCATTTT; CDR3: CASSAGVGVTQPQHF
size: NA; V: TRBV5-1; D: NA; J: TRBJ1-1; DNA: TGCGCCAGCAGCTTTGGAGGCGGCAGGGCGAACACTGAAGCTTTCTTT; CDR3: CASSFGGGRANTEAFF
size: NA; V: TRBV5-1; D: NA; J: TRBJ2-3; DNA: TGCGCCAGCAGCCCCGGGGCGGGCTTGGTTAGCACAGATACGCAGTATTTT; CDR3: CASSPGAGLVSTDTQYF
size: NA; V: TRBV28; D: TRBD2; J: TRBJ2-1; DNA: TGTGCCAGCAGTTTATTGGGACTAGCGGATAACAATGAGCAGTTCTTC; CDR3: CASSLLGLADNNEQFF
size: NA; V: TRBV5-4; D: TRBD1; J: TRBJ2-6; DNA: TGTGCCAGCAGCGATCCGGGACAGGGCGGGTCTGGGGCCAACGTCCTGACTTTC; CDR3: CASSDPGQGGSGANVLTF